Reported below is one T cell receptor (beta chain). What it binds is not known. Alongside a J-beta primer mix, a sample-barcoded 5' primer served in a second PCR lasting roughly 7 to 12 cycles. TCRdb processed the 5' RACE reads anew with MiXCR; each CDR3 protein has one entry. This repertoire shows roughly 700,000 distinct CDR3 sequences, 20% to 25% found once; its top ten account for 9.4%. The sample originates from a study of blood T cells in healthy people across ages. Study-wide results and limits: Both higher diversity and more naive CD4+ cells marked long-lived donors when set against aged donors.

The same specimen was also included in a second study, on T cells of mothers and their children. That study adds: The donor cohort consisted of a few healthy Caucasian mothers and their six children. The authors used all extracted RNA for cDNA synthesis, at 1.5 ug per 15 ul.

Sequences were obtained from blood. This receptor was obtained from a boy younger than 18 in good health.

The CDR3 protein is CASSLGYRVSGEQYF. Here the CDR3 DNA reads TGTGCCAGCAGCCTAGGGTACAGGGTCTCTGGCGAGCAGTACTTC. The chain joins TRBV5-6 to TRBJ2-7, with D maybe TRBD1 (6 bases). Per the germline V gene, CDR1 is SGHDT and CDR2 is YYEEEE. The CDR3 covers 15 residues. Trimming removed 4 bases at V and 6 bases at J, with 20 bases between.